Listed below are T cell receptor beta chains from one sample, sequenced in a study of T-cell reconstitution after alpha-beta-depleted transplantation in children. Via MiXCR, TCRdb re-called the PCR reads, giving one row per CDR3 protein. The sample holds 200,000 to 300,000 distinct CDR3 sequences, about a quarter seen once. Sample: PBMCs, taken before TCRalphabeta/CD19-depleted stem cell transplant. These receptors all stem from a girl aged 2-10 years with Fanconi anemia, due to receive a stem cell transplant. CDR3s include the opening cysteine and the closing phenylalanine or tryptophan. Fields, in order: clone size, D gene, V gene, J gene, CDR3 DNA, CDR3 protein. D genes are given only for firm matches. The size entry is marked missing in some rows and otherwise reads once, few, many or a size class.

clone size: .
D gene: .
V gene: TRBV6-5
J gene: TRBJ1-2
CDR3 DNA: TGTGCCAGCAGTTCCGTGCCGGACAGCCCCTATGGCTACACCTTC
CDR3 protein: CASSSVPDSPYGYTF

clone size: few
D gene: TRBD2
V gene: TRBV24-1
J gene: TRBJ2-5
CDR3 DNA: TGTGCCACCAGTGATTTGGACCCGCTAGCGGGGGAAGAGACCCAGTACTTC
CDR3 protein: CATSDLDPLAGEETQYF

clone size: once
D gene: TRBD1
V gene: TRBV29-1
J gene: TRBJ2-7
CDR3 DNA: TGCAGCGTTATTCTTACAGGGGGCTCGCCCTACGAGCAGTACTTC
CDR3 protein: CSVILTGGSPYEQYF

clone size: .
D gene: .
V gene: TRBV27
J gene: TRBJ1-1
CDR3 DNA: TGTGCCAGCAGATGGTCACCGAACACTGAAGCTTTCTTT
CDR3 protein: CASRWSPNTEAFF

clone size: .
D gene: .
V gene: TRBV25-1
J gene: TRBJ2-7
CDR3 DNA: TGTGCCAGCTCGGGTTGGAGATACGAGCAGTACTTC
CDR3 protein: CASSGWRYEQYF

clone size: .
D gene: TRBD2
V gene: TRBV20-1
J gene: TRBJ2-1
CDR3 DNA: TGCAGTTGTACTAGCGGGAGGATTCCCTCCAATGAGCAGTTCTTC
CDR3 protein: CSCTSGRIPSNEQFF

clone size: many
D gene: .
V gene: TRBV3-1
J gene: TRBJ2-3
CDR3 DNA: TGTGCCAGCAAGCGGGCGCGCACAGATACGCAGTATTTT
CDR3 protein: CASKRARTDTQYF

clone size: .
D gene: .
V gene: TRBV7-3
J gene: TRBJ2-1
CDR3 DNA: TGTGCCAGCAGTCAAAGTGGGGGCAGGGGTGAGCAGTTCTTC
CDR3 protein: CASSQSGGRGEQFF

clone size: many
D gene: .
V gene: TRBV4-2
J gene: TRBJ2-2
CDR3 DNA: TGTGCCAGCAGCCAAGAAGTCACCGGATTTTGGAACACCGGGGAGCTGTTTTTT
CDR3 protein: CASSQEVTGFWNTGELFF

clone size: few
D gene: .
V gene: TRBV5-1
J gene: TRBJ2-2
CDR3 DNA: .
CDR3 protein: CARVPRAVRTPGSCFF

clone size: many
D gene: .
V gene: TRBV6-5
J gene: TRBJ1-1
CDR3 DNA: TGTGCCAGCAGTCTCAGGGGTGAGAACACTGAAGCTTTCTTT
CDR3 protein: CASSLRGENTEAFF

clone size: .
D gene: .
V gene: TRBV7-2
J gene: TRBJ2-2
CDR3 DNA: TGTGCCAGCAGCTTAGCGGGTGGTCTGGGGGAGCTGTTTTTT
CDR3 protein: CASSLAGGLGELFF

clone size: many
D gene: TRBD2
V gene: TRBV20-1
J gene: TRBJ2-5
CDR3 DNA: TGCAGTGCTCGGACTAGCGGGGCGGCGTGGGAGACCCAGTACTTC
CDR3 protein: CSARTSGAAWETQYF

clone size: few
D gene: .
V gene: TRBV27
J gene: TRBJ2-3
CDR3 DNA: TGTGCCAGCAGTTTAGGCGTATTCAGCACAGATACGCAGTATTTT
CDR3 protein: CASSLGVFSTDTQYF

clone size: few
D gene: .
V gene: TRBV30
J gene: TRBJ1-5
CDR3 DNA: TGTGCCTGGAGTGATGGGTCCAATCAGCCCCAGCATTTT
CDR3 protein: CAWSDGSNQPQHF

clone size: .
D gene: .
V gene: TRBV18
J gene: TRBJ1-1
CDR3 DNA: TGTGCCAGCTCAACGCGACAGGCGGGGATGAACACTGAAGCTTTCTTT
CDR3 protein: CASSTRQAGMNTEAFF

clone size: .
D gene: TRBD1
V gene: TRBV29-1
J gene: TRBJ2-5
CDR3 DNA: TGCAGCGTGGAACTCAGGGGGCGAGAGACCCAGTACTTC
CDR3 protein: CSVELRGRETQYF

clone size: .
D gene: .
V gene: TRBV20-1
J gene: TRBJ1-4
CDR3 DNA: TGCAGTGCGATGAAAGGGGGAGAAAAACTGTTTTTT
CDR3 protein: CSAMKGGEKLFF

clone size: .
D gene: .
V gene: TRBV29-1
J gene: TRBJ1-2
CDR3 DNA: TGCAGCGTAGAACAGGGAGGCTATGGCTACACCTTC
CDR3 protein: CSVEQGGYGYTF

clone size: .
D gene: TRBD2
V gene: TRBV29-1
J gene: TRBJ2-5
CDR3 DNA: TGCAGCGTTGATGTAGCGGGGTCGTCCCAGTACTTC
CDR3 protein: CSVDVAGSSQYF

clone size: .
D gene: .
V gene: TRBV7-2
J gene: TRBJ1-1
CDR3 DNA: TGTGCCAGCAGCTTAAGGCAGTCCCTTTCGATGAACACTGAAGCTTTCTTT
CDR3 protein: CASSLRQSLSMNTEAFF

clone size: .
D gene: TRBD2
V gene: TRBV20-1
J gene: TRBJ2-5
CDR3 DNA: TGCAGTGCGCCAGCCCTGGGACTAGCGGGGGGATGGGAGACCCAGTACTTC
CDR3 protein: CSAPALGLAGGWETQYF

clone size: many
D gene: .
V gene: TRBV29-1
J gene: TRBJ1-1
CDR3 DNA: TGCAGCGTAAATGACCAGCTTGAAGCTTTCTTT
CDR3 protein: CSVNDQLEAFF

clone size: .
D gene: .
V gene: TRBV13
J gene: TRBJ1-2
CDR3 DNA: TGTGCCAGCAGCCACGGGACAAGCTATGGCTACACCTTC
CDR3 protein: CASSHGTSYGYTF

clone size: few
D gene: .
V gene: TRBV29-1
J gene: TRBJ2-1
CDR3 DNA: TGCAGCGTTGAGGGGTCGGACAGCTCAAATGAGCAGTTCTTC
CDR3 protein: CSVEGSDSSNEQFF

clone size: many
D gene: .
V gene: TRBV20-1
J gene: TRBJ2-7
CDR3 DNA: TGCAGTGCTAGATCGGCAGGGGTCTACGAGCAGTACTTC
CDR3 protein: CSARSAGVYEQYF

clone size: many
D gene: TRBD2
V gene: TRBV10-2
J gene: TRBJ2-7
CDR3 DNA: TGCGCCAGCAGTAAGGCGGGGACTAGCGGGACTTCCTACGAGCAGTACTTC
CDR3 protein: CASSKAGTSGTSYEQYF

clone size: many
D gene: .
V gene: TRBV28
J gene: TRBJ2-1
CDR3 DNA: TGTGCCAGCAGTTCCACTGGACAGATCTACAATGAGCAGTTCTTC
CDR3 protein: CASSSTGQIYNEQFF

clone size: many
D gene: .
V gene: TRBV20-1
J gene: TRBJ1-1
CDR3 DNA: TGCAGTGCTACGGTTAAGAACACTGAAGCTTTCTTT
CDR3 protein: CSATVKNTEAFF

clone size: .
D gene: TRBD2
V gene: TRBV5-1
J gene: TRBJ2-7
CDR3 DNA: TGCGCCAGCAGCGCTGAGACGGGACTAGCGGGGTACGAGCAGTACTTC
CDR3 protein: CASSAETGLAGYEQYF

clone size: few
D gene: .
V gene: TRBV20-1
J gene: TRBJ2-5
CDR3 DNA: TGCAGTGCTACCGTACTAGTCCGGGAGACCCAGTACTTC
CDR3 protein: CSATVLVRETQYF